This T cell receptor (beta chain) came from a study of graft-versus-host responses after intestinal transplantation. Generated by immunoSEQ multiplex PCR, the TCRdb table keeps only in-frame clones and is missing some. The table lists several thousand clones, about 82% of them singletons. Intraepithelial and lamina propria lymphocytes were freed from processed graft tissue. Specimen: ileum tissue, collected around 120 days after transplant. The source of this sequence is a human patient who received an intestinal transplant, so some T cells may come from the graft donor.

The CDR3 here is CASSPQQGGDTEAFF. The DNA for the CDR3 is TGTGCCAGCTCACCACAACAGGGAGGCGACACTGAAGCTTTCTTT. This chain connects TRBV18 to TRBJ1-1; D possibly corresponds to TRBD1 (6 bases). Germline V gene sequence: CDR1 KGHSH, CDR2 LQKENI. This CDR3 has 15 residues. The germline V and J ends were trimmed by 1 base and 3 bases, with 12 bases remaining between them.